Listed below are T cell receptor beta chains from one sample, sequenced in a study of OX40 agonist ivuxolimab in advanced cancers. Here immunoSEQ multiplex PCR was the method, and the copy in TCRdb shows in-frame clones only, minus some. The sample records tens of thousands of clones, around 83% being singletons. Source: CD4+ or CD8+ T cells sorted from blood, taken in a trial of the OX40 agonist ivuxolimab. These receptors were collected from an adult with an advanced solid tumor such as melanoma, head and neck, liver or kidney cancer. CDR3s include the opening cysteine and the closing phenylalanine or tryptophan. A D gene is named only where the DNA matches it firmly. Clone size, where shown, is once, few, many, or a class for clones that have expanded.

>TRBJ1-4|NA|few|TRBV5-1
TGCGCCAGCAGCTTGTTGGGTGCGAGTGAAAAACTGTTTTTT
CASSLLGASEKLFF
>TRBJ2-5|NA|once|TRBV7-7
TGTGCCAGCAGCTTAGCGCCGGGGGATTCAGAGACCCAGTACTTC
CASSLAPGDSETQYF
>TRBJ1-2|TRBD1|NA|TRBV18
TGTGCCAGCTCACTTCGGACAGGGCCCTATGGCTACACCTTC
CASSLRTGPYGYTF
>TRBJ1-2|TRBD1|NA|TRBV25-1
TGTGCCAGCAGTGAATATAGCCAGGGGGATGGCTACACCTTC
CASSEYSQGDGYTF
>TRBJ2-3|NA|NA|TRBV18
TGTGCCAGCTCACCACCCTTCCCCACAGATACGCAGTATTTT
CASSPPFPTDTQYF
>TRBJ2-2|NA|NA|TRBV7-2
TGTGCCAGCAGCTTAGCGTCGGGACATTCGACCGGGGAGCTGTTTTTT
CASSLASGHSTGELFF
>TRBJ1-3|TRBD1|NA|TRBV14
TGTGCCAGCAGCGGACAGGGGGCGCGGGGAAACACCATATATTTT
CASSGQGARGNTIYF
>TRBJ2-3|NA|few|TRBV12-5
TGTGCTAGTGGGACGTCCCAGAGCACAGATACGCAGTATTTT
CASGTSQSTDTQYF
>TRBJ1-2|NA|NA|TRBV7-2
TGTGCCAGCAGCCAAAACCGGGAGGGCTATGGCTACACCTTC
CASSQNREGYGYTF
>TRBJ1-6|TRBD1|few|TRBV6-5
TGTGCCAGCAGTTACGAAGGGACAGAGGCTTCACCCCTCCACTTT
CASSYEGTEASPLHF
>TRBJ2-3|TRBD2|NA|TRBV7-2
TGTGCCAGCAGCTTAGTCGGCGGGGGGTACAGCACAGATACGCAGTATTTT
CASSLVGGGYSTDTQYF
>TRBJ2-4|NA|NA|TRBV19
TGTGCCAGTAGTCCAAGGGGGGACATTCAGTACTTC
CASSPRGDIQYF
>TRBJ2-5|NA|NA|TRBV7-9
TGTGCCAGCAGGACAGAAGAGACCCAGTACTTC
CASRTEETQYF
>TRBJ2-3|NA|NA|TRBV28
TGTGCCAGCAGGGCCGGGACTAGCACAGATACGCAGTATTTT
CASRAGTSTDTQYF
>TRBJ2-6|TRBD1|once|TRBV18
TGTGCCAGCTCACCCGGACAGGGGAGAGCTGGGGCCAACGTCCTGACTTTC
CASSPGQGRAGANVLTF
>TRBJ1-2|NA|NA|TRBV5-1
TGCGCCAGCAGCGCCCAGGGCGACTATGGCTACACCTTC
CASSAQGDYGYTF
>TRBJ2-3|TRBD1|NA|TRBV5-1
TGCGCCAGCAGGCGGGACAGGACCACAGATACGCAGTATTTT
CASRRDRTTDTQYF
>TRBJ1-1|NA|NA|TRBV6-1
TGTGCCAGCAGCGCTTACATAGAAACTGAAGCTTTCTTT
CASSAYIETEAFF
>TRBJ1-2|NA|few|TRBV11-2
TGTGCCAGCAGCCCGTCGACAGCGACCTATGGCTACACCTTC
CASSPSTATYGYTF
>TRBJ2-1|TRBD2|once|TRBV6-5
TGTGCCAGCGCTCGACTAGCGGGCAACAATGAGCAGTTCTTC
CASARLAGNNEQFF
>TRBJ1-6|NA|medium-sized|TRBV6-5
TGTGCCAGCAGTTACGAGGGTAGCTCCTATAATTCACCCCTCCACTTT
CASSYEGSSYNSPLHF
>TRBJ1-1|NA|NA|TRBV18
TGTGCCAGCTCATCGAACAGGGACACTGAAGCTTTCTTT
CASSSNRDTEAFF
>TRBJ1-1|NA|NA|TRBV4-3
TGCGCCAGCAGCCAAGCCCCCCAGGGGACTGAAGCTTTCTTT
CASSQAPQGTEAFF
>TRBJ2-7|TRBD2|NA|TRBV7-2
TGTGCCAGCAGCTTACTAGCGGGGGCCGGAAGCTCCTACGAGCAGTACTTC
CASSLLAGAGSSYEQYF
>TRBJ1-6|TRBD1|NA|TRBV11-2
TGTGCCAGCAGCTTACAGGGGGGACGGGTTTCACCCCTCCACTTT
CASSLQGGRVSPLHF
>TRBJ2-1|NA|once|TRBV5-4
TGTGCCAGCAGCTTAGGAAGGGGTGAGCAGTTCTTC
CASSLGRGEQFF
>TRBJ2-5|NA|NA|TRBV27
TGTGCCAGCAGTCGGGTCGGGGCAGGTAAACAAGAGACCCAGTACTTC
CASSRVGAGKQETQYF
>TRBJ2-2|TRBD1|NA|TRBV2
TGTGCCAGCAGATGGGACAGGAACACCGGGGAGCTGTTTTTT
CASRWDRNTGELFF
>TRBJ1-2|NA|NA|TRBV19
TGTGCCAGTAGTATATCTGGTCAGGCGGCTTATGGCTACACCTTC
CASSISGQAAYGYTF